This T cell receptor (beta chain) was profiled in a study of blood T cell repertoires in COVID-19. Method: immunoSEQ multiplex PCR; TCRdb's copy keeps in-frame clones and lacks some. This sample has hundreds of thousands of clones, with roughly 80% found just once. Sequences were obtained from peripheral blood. The receptor was isolated from an elderly woman with active or convalescent COVID-19.

The CDR3 region has the DNA TGTGCCATCAGTGGCCCGGGGGTGGAGAACACTGAAGCTTTCTTT. The encoded protein is CAISGPGVENTEAFF. V gene TRBV10-3 combines with J gene TRBJ1-1; D may be TRBD1 (5 bases). This CDR3 spans 15 amino acids. Trimming shortened V by 4 bases and J by 1 base, and 13 bases separated the two germline ends. Germline CDR1 is ENHRY and CDR2 is SYGVKD.